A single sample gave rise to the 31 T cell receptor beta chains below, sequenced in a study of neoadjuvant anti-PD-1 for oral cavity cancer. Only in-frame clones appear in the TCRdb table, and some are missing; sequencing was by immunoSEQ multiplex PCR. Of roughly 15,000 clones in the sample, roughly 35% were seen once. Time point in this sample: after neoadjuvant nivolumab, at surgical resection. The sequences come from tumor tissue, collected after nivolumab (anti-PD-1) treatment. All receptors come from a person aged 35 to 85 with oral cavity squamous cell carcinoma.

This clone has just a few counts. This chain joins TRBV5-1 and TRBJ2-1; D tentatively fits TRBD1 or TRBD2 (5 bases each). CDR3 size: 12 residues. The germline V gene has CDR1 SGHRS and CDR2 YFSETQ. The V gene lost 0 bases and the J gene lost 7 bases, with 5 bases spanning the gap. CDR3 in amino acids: CASSLGGNEQFF. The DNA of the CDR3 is TGCGCCAGCAGCTTGGGGGGGAATGAGCAGTTCTTC.

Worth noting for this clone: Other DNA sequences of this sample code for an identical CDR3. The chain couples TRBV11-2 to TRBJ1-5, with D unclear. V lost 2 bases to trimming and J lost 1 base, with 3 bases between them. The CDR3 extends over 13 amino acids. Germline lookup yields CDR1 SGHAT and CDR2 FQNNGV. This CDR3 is CASSLSSNQPQHF. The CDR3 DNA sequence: TGTGCCAGCAGCTTAAGCAGCAATCAGCCCCAGCATTTT.

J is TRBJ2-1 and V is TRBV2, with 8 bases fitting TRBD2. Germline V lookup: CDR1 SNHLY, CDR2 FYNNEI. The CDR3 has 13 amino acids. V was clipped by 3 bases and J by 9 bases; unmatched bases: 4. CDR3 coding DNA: TGTGCCAGCAGTGAGACTAGCGTCGGTGAGCAGTTCTTC. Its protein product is CASSETSVGEQFF.

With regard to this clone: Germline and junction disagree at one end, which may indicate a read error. The CDR3 sequence: CASSQDALALGYEQYF. The CDR3 DNA reads as TGCGCCAGCAGCCAAGATGCACTAGCGCTGGGGTACGAGCAGTACTTC. This chain uses TRBV11-2 with TRBJ2-7; 7 nucleotides line up with TRBD2. Per germline, CDR1 SGHAT and CDR2 FQNNGV. This CDR3 comprises 16 residues.

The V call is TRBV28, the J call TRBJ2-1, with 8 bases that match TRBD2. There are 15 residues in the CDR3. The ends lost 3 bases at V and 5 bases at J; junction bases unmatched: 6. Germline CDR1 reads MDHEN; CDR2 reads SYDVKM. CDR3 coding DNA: TGTGCCAGCAGTTTCCGGGGGGGCGTCCACAATGAGCAGTTCTTC. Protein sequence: CASSFRGGVHNEQFF.

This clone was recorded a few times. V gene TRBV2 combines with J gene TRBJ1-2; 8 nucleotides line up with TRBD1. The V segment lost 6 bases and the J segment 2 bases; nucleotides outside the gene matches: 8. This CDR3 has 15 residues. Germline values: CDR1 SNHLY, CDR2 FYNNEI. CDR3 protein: CASRPSTGANYGYTF. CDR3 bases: TGTGCCAGCAGACCCTCGACAGGGGCCAACTATGGCTACACCTTC.

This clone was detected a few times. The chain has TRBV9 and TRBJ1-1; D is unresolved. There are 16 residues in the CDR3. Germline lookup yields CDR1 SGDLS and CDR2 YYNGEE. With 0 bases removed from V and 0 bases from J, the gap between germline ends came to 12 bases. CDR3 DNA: TGTGCCAGCAGCGTAGGACCCGGCGGACTGAACACTGAAGCTTTCTTT. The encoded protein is CASSVGPGGLNTEAFF.

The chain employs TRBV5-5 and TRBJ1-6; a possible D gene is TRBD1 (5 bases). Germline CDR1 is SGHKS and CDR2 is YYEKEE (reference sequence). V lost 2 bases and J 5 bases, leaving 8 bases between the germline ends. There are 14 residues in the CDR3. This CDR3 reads CASSFLGDNSPLHF. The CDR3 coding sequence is TGTGCCAGCAGCTTTCTGGGGGATAATTCACCCCTCCACTTT. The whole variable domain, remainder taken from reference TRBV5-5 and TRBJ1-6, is DAGVTQSPTHLIKTRGQQVTLRCSPISGHKSVSWYQQVLGQGPQFIFQYYEKEERGRGNFPDRFSARQFPNYSSELNVNALLLGDSALYLCASSFLGDNSPLHFGNGTRLTVT.

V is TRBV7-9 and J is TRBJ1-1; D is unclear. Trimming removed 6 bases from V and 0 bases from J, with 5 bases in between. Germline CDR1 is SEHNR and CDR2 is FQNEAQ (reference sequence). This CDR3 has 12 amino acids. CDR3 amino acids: CASSYLNTEAFF. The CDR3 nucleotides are TGTGCCAGCAGTTATTTGAACACTGAAGCTTTCTTT.

CDR3 coding DNA: TGTGCCAGCAGAGGCGGGGGGAACACCGGGGAGCTGTTTTTT. It encodes CASRGGGNTGELFF. The chain carries TRBV7-3 and TRBJ2-2, with TRBD2 matching 7 bases. CDR3 length: 14 residues. With 6 bases clipped from V and 1 base from J, the junction kept 2 bases outside the gene matches. CDR1 and CDR2 from the germline V gene are SGHTA and FQGTGA.

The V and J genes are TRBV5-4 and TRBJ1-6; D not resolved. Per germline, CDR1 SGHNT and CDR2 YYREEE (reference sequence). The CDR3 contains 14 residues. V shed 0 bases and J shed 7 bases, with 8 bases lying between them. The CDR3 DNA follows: TGTGCCAGCAGCTTGGGGCAGTTCAATTCACCCCTCCACTTT. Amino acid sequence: CASSLGQFNSPLHF.

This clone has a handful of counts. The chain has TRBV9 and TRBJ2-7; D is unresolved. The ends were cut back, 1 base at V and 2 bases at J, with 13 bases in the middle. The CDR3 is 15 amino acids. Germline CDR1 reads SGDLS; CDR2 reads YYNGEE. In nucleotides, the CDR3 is TGTGCCAGCAGCGTAAACGAACGGGCTACCTACGAGCAGTACTTC. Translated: CASSVNERATYEQYF. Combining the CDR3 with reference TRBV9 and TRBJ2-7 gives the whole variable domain DSGVTQTPKHLITATGQRVTLRCSPRSGDLSVYWYQQSLDQGLQFLIQYYNGEERAKGNILERFSAQQFPDLHSELNLSSLELGDSALYFCASSVNERATYEQYFGPGTRLTVT.

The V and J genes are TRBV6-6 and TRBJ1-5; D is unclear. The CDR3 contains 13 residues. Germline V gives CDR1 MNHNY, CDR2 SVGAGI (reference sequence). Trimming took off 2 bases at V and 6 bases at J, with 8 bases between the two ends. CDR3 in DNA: TGTGCCAGCAGTTACGCAACGGGTCAGCCCCAGCATTTT. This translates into CASSYATGQPQHF.

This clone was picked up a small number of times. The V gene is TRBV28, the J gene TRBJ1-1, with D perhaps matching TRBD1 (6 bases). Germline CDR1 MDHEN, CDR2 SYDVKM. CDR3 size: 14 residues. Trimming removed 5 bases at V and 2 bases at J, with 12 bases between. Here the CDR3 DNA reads TGTGCCAGCAGTCCCCCAGGGGTTAACACTGAAGCTTTCTTT. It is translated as CASSPPGVNTEAFF.

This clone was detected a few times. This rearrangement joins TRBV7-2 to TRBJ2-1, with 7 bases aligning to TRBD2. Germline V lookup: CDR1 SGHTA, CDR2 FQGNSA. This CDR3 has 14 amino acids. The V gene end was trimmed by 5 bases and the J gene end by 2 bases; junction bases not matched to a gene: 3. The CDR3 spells CASSSGTTYNEQFF. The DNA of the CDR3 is TGTGCCAGCAGCAGCGGGACGACCTACAATGAGCAGTTCTTC.

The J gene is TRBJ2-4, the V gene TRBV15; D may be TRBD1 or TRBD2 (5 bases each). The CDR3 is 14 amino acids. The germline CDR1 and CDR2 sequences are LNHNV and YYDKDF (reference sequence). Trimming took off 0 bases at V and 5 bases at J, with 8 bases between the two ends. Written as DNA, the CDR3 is TGTGCCACCAGCAGAGATACGGGACAAAACATTCAGTACTTC. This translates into CATSRDTGQNIQYF.

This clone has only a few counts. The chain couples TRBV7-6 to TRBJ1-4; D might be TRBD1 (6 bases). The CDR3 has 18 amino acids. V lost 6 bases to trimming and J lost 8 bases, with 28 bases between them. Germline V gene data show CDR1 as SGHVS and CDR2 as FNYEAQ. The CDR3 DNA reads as TGTGCCAGCAGTCCCCACCCCCCCCCAGGGACACGGGGAGAAAAACTGTTTTTT. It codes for CASSPHPPPGTRGEKLFF.

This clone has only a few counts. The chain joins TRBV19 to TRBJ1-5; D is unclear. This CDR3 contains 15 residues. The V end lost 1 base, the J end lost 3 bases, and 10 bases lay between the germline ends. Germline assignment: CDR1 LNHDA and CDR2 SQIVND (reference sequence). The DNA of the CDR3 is TGTGCCAGTAGTATAGCCCGGGGTTCCAATCAGCCCCAGCATTTT. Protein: CASSIARGSNQPQHF.

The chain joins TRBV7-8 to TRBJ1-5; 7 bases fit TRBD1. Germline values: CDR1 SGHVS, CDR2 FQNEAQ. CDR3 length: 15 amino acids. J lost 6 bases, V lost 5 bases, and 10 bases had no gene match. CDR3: CASSARQGFSQPQHF. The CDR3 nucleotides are TGTGCCAGCAGCGCCCGACAGGGCTTCTCTCAGCCCCAGCATTTT.

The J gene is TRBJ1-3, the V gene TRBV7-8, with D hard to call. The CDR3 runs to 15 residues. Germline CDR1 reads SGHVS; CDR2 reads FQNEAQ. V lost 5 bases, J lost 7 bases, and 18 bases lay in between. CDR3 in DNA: TGTGCCAGCAGCCTTACCCCCGGCTACGGGAACACCATATATTTT. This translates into CASSLTPGYGNTIYF.

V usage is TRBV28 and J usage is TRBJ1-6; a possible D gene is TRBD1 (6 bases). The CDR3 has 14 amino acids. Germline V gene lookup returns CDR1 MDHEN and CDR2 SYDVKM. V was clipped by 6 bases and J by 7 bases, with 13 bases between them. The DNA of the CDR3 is TGTGCCAGCAGGATACAGGGAAGAAATTCACCCCTCCACTTT. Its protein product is CASRIQGRNSPLHF.

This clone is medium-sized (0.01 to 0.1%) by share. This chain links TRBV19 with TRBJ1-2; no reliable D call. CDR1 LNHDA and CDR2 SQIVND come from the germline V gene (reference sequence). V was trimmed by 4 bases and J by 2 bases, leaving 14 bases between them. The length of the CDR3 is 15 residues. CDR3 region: CASSTRLRVNYGYTF. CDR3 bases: TGTGCCAGTAGTACCCGCCTTCGCGTGAACTATGGCTACACCTTC.

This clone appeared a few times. CDR3 amino acids: CASSLGPGGGDQETQYF. The CDR3 region has the DNA TGTGCCAGCAGCTTAGGGCCCGGAGGAGGGGACCAAGAGACCCAGTACTTC. This chain joins TRBV11-2 and TRBJ2-5; maybe TRBD2 (6 bases). V was cut by 1 base and J by 0 bases, with 15 bases left in between. The CDR3 spans 17 residues. Germline CDR1 reads SGHAT; CDR2 reads FQNNGV.

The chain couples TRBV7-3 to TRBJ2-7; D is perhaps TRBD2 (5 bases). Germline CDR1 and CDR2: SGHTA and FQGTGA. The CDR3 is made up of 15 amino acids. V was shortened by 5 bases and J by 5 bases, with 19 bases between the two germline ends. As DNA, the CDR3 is TGTGCCAGCAGCCAGACCGGGGTCCTCGGGCACGAGCAGTACTTC. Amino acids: CASSQTGVLGHEQYF.

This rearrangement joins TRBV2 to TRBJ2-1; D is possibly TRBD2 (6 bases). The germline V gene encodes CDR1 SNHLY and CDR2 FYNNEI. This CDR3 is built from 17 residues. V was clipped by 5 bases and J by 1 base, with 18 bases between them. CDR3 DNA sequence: TGTGCCAGCAGTAAAGGGGTTGGGGGGAGTTCCTACAATGAGCAGTTCTTC. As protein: CASSKGVGGSSYNEQFF.

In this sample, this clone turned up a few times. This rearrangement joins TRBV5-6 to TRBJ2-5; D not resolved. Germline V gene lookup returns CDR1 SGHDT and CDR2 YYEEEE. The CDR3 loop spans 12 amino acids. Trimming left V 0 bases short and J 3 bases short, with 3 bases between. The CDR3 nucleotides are TGTGCCAGCAGCTTGGAAGAAGAGACCCAGTACTTC. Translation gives CASSLEEETQYF.

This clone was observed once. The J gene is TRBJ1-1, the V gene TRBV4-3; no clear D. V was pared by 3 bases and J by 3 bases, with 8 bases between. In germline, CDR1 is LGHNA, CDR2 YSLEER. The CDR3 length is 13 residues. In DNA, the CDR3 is TGCGCCAGCAGCCAGGGTCCATACACTGAAGCTTTCTTT. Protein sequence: CASSQGPYTEAFF.

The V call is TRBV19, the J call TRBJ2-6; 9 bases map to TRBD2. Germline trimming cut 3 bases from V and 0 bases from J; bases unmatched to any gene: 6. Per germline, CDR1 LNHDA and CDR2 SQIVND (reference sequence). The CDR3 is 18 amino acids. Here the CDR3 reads CASSMILAGDSGANVLTF. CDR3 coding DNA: TGTGCCAGTAGTATGATCTTAGCGGGGGACTCTGGGGCCAACGTCCTGACTTTC.

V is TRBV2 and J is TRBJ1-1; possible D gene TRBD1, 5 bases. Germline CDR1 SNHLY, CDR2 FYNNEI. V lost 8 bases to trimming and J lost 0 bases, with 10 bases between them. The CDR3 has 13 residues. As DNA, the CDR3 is TGTGCCAGCGGTGGGGGTTTGAACACTGAAGCTTTCTTT. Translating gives CASGGGLNTEAFF.

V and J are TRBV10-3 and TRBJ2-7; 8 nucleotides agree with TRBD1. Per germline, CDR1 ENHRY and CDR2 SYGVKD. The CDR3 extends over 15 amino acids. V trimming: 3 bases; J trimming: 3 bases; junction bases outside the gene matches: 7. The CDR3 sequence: CAISDTRTGIYEQYF. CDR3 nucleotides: TGTGCCATCAGTGACACCCGGACAGGGATCTACGAGCAGTACTTC.

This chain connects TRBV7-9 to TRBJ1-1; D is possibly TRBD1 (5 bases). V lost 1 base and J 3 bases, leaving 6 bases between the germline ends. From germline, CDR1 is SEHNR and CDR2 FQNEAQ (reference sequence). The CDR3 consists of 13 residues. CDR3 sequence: CASSLEGDTEAFF. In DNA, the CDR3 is TGTGCCAGCAGCTTAGAAGGGGACACTGAAGCTTTCTTT. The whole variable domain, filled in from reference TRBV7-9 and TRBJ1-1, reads DTGVSQNPRHKITKRGQNVTFRCDPISEHNRLYWYRQTLGQGPEFLTYFQNEAQLEKSRLLSDRFSAERPKGSFSTLEIQRTEQGDSAMYLCASSLEGDTEAFFGQGTRLTVV.